This note documents a single T cell receptor (beta chain) sequence. No cognate antigen has been identified for it. Base qualities are not recorded, but no much larger clone differs from it by a single base. The immunoSEQ Assay, a bias-controlled multiplex PCR, was used to amplify TCRbeta CDR3 regions from genomic DNA. From the authors' description of their analysis: The number of nucleated cells in each sample was estimated by amplification of reference gene primers within the assay. To quantify the absolute abundance of each unique TCRbeta CDR3 rearrangement, sequence reads were collapsed and filtered. For each sample, productive Simpson clonality was calculated as the square root of Simpson's diversity index over productive rearrangements. The clones in this table, taken by TCRdb from immuneACCESS, are in-frame only. Not every clone is retained; where verified, under half of the shortfall comes from an unresolved V gene, and the cause of the rest is unknown. V and J calls and clone size are as listed in that table; D and trimming were resolved from the DNA. The sample data list about 220,000 clones, and under 90% of these were observed just once. The ten largest clones add up to approximately 3.1% of the sample.

This sample was taken from a study of blood T cell repertoires in COVID-19 (dated by TCRdb to 2020 to 2021). For context, the study as a whole: Collaborator samples came from the United States, Italy and Spain and covered acute and convalescent phases of COVID-19. A de-identified subject ID, COVID-19 status, age in years and sex were almost always included in the sample metadata. The repertoires were released in a freely available public database intended as a resource for research on the immune response to SARS-CoV-2. The material from the prospective study consisted of cDNA or gDNA derived from T cells, B-cell-depleted T cells, or PBMCs. The dataset comprised deeply sampled blood TCRbeta repertoires from subjects exposed to, actively infected with, or recovered from COVID-19. Where available, HLA class I and class II types were taken from metadata supplied by the sample provider and were not determined by assay-based typing. The samples were drawn from two sources: the first 160 participants of the ongoing ImmuneRACE study, and fewer than 1,500 subjects contributed by 6 global collaborators. Overall results and qualifications from the work: The quantity of clinical and demographic metadata differed by source and by participant and was supplied without curation.

Including cysteine and phenylalanine, the CDR3 has 17 amino acids. Only the CDR3 region is kept as DNA, spanning 51 bases read in frame from base 1. Participants in the prospective study were aged roughly 18 to 100 years, lived in about two dozen United States geographic areas, and enrolled through a virtual design. In the prospective study, participants were assigned to cohorts based on the clinical history participants reported in a screening survey and a study questionnaire. Recovered participants in ImmuneRACE Cohort 3 were defined as having two consecutive negative NP/OP PCR tests, clearance from a healthcare professional, or resolution of symptoms. Each participant in the prospective study had whole blood, serum and a nasopharyngeal or oropharyngeal swab collected by mobile phlebotomists. Prospective study participants could optionally give additional blood draws and questionnaires over an approximately two-month period. Prospective study blood samples were shipped either frozen or at room temperature before DNA extraction.

The TCR sequence derives from a woman aged 55-75 years who had recovered from COVID-19. The sequenced sample was PBMCs or T cells enriched from blood (not recorded which). In this chain, TRBV1 is recombined with TRBJ2-5; TRBD2 is taken as the D call from the table, unchecked against the DNA. TRBV1 is reported as a pseudogene. The CDR3 sequence is CTSSPIYRLAGRETQYF. The nucleotides read TGCACCAGCAGCCCCATTTATCGCCTAGCGGGGAGGGAGACCCAGTACTTC.